The entry below describes one TCR beta chain. The junction does not match germline at one end; this may be a read error. The sample is drawn from a study of Graves' ophthalmopathy and Graves' hyperthyroidism. The CDR3 extends over 12 amino acids. Germline V gene lookup returns CDR1 SGHTA and CDR2 FQGNSA. Researchers classed hyperthyroidism as stable given no ophthalmopathy within 18 months of follow-up. Aged 18 to 65, hyperthyroidism patients had been newly diagnosed, with under 2 months' duration. As the template, RNA transcripts were used to amplify TCR beta CDR3 regions. Second-round multiplex PCR came after a first-round RT-PCR that employed HTBI primers. TCRdb re-analysed the multiplex PCR reads in MiXCR, keeping a single row per CDR3 protein. The sample consists of hundreds of thousands of distinct CDR3 sequences, approximately 22% of them appearing once.

The clonotype was recovered from a woman aged 18-35 years with stable Graves' hyperthyroidism. Some clones in this sample may be carry-over from other donors' samples. The chain employs TRBV7-2 and TRBJ2-2; tentative D call: TRBD2 (5 bases). The sample consisted of peripheral blood. CDR3 in DNA: TGTGCCAGCAGCCCGCCGGCCGGGGAGCTGTGTTTT. This sequence encodes CASSPPAGELCF.